Listed below are T cell receptor beta chains from one sample, sequenced in a study of persistence of HIV-infected CD4 T cells. No antigen has been assigned to these receptors. The protocol was immunoSEQ multiplex PCR, while the TCRdb copy is restricted to in-frame clones and leaves out a portion. The sample consists of 25,000 to 30,000 clones, 82% of them appearing once. The sequenced sample was CD4+ T cells sorted from PBMCs after roughly 18-hour stimulation, obtained from a patient who received antiretroviral therapy. All receptors come from an adult man with HIV who was CMV-seropositive. CDR3s include the opening cysteine and the closing phenylalanine or tryptophan. A D gene is named only where the DNA matches it firmly. Rows give clone size only sometimes, using once, few, many, or a class for an expanded clone.

size	D	V	J	length	CDR3	DNA
NA	TRBD1	TRBV5-1	TRBJ1-4	14	CASSLDREGEKLFF	TGCGCCAGCAGCCTGGACAGGGAAGGGGAAAAACTGTTTTTT
once	NA	TRBV19	TRBJ1-5	14	CASSIGGSNQPQHF	TGTGCCAGTAGTATCGGGGGTAGCAATCAGCCCCAGCATTTT
few	TRBD1	TRBV7-3	TRBJ2-1	15	CASSLSGGSYNEQFF	TGTGCCAGCAGCCTATCAGGGGGTTCCTACAATGAGCAGTTCTTC
NA	TRBD1	TRBV19	TRBJ2-6	18	CASSTGQGALSGANVLTF	TGTGCCAGTAGTACTGGACAGGGAGCCCTTAGTGGGGCCAACGTCCTGACTTTC
NA	NA	TRBV2	TRBJ2-7	13	CASSESGRGEQYF	TGTGCCAGCAGTGAGTCAGGGCGGGGCGAGCAGTACTTC
NA	NA	TRBV27	TRBJ1-2	13	CASSFRGGYGYTF	TGTGCCAGCAGTTTTAGGGGGGGCTATGGCTACACCTTC
NA	NA	TRBV6-5	TRBJ1-5	12	CASSLGAQPQHF	TGTGCCAGCAGCTTGGGGGCTCAGCCCCAGCATTTT
NA	NA	TRBV7-9	TRBJ1-3	15	CASSLMGGSGNTIYF	TGTGCCAGCAGCTTAATGGGGGGCTCTGGAAACACCATATATTTT
once	TRBD1	TRBV6-6	TRBJ1-4	15	CASSRRQGSNEKLFF	TGTGCCAGCAGTAGGCGACAGGGGTCTAATGAAAAACTGTTTTTT
few	NA	TRBV5-5	TRBJ2-7	14	CASSLGPGGNEQYF	TGTGCCAGCAGCTTGGGGCCCGGCGGAAACGAGCAGTACTTC
NA	TRBD1	TRBV10-1	TRBJ1-2	16	CASSESTGGYFYGYTF	TGCGCCAGCAGTGAGTCAACAGGGGGCTATTTCTATGGCTACACCTTC
NA	NA	TRBV28	TRBJ1-6	14	CASSLRDKYSPLHF	TGTGCCAGCAGTTTAAGGGACAAGTATTCACCCCTCCACTTT